Presented here are 22 T cell receptor beta chains from one specimen sequenced in a study of T cell clonality in common variable immunodeficiency. General study results and limits: Fewer deletions and N-nucleotide insertions were reportedly seen in common variable immunodeficiency TCR beta sequences.

Which antigens these TCRs recognize remains unknown. Profiling relied on immunoSEQ multiplex PCR, and the TCRdb table lists in-frame clones only, not all of them. The sample has 25,000 to 30,000 clones, none seen only once; the top ten hold about 29%. The sequencing input was peripheral blood mononuclear cells. Source of these receptors: a human donor with common variable immunodeficiency.

About this clone itself: With the read ending 3 residues before the CDR3 end, the germline J gene is used to fill in that end. The rearrangement joins TRBV6-2 or TRBV6-3 to TRBJ1-5; TRBD1 matches at 7 bases. This CDR3 has 16 amino acids. The germline V gene encodes CDR1 MNHEY and CDR2 SVGEGT. J was trimmed by 5 bases and V by 6 bases; bases with no gene match: 13. CDR3 DNA, as far as it was read: TGTGCCAGCAGCCCATACGCCGGGACAGAATATCAGCCC. Translation gives CASSPYAGTEYQP. The whole CDR3 is CASSPYAGTEYQPQHF.

This clone was found many times. The read stops 3 residues short of the end of the CDR3; the missing end is completed from the germline J gene. V usage is TRBV18 and J usage is TRBJ2-5; possibly TRBD2 for D (6 bases). Trimming shortened V by 3 bases and J by 2 bases, and 13 bases separated the two germline ends. Per germline, CDR1 KGHSH and CDR2 LQKENI. The CDR3 extends over 15 amino acids. The sequenced CDR3 bases are TGTGCCAGCTCACCCTGGACTATCAGTCAAGAGACC. This gives the protein CASSPWTISQET. The CDR3 as a whole reads CASSPWTISQETQYF.

This clone was seen a handful of times. The read stops 3 residues short of the end of the CDR3; the missing end is completed from the germline J gene. Other DNA sequences in this sample translate to the same CDR3. This chain uses TRBV6-2 or TRBV6-3 with TRBJ1-3; maybe TRBD1 (6 bases). CDR1 MNHEY and CDR2 SVGEGT come from the germline V gene. Trimming pared 6 bases from V and 4 bases from J, leaving 10 bases between. The CDR3 is 13 amino acids. CDR3 protein: CASSRDTGNTIYF. CDR3 bases read: TGTGCCAGCAGCCGGGACACGGGAAACACC.

The sequenced part of the CDR3 DNA is TGTGCCAGTAGTATAGCGGCTAGCGGGGGGCAGAATGAG. This codes for CASSIAASGGQNE. In full, the CDR3 reads CASSIAASGGQNEQFF. The genes are TRBV19 and TRBJ2-1; TRBD2 agrees at 11 bases. With the read ending 3 residues before the CDR3 end, the germline J gene is used to fill in that end. Trimming at V came to 1 base and at J to 7 bases, leaving 6 bases not matched to a gene. Germline V gene data show CDR1 as LNHDA and CDR2 as SQIVND (reference sequence). The CDR3 is 16 residues long.

Of note for this clone: With the read ending 3 residues before the CDR3 end, the germline J gene is used to fill in that end. The gene calls are TRBV7-2 and TRBJ2-1; a possible D gene is TRBD1 (6 bases). The CDR3 has 15 amino acids. Germline assignment: CDR1 SGHTA and CDR2 FQGNSA. Trimming removed 3 bases from V and 0 bases from J, with 9 bases in between. The CDR3 bases that were read are TGTGCCAGCAGCTTTCAGGGGTCCTCCTACAATGAG. Its translation: CASSFQGSSYNE. The entire CDR3 protein reads CASSFQGSSYNEQFF.

This clone was counted between two and nine times. The CDR3 is cut off 3 residues early in the read; its end comes from the germline J gene. The chain employs TRBV18 and TRBJ1-2; TRBD1 matches at 7 bases. V was clipped by 2 bases and J by 2 bases; unmatched bases: 2. CDR1 is KGHSH and CDR2 is LQKENI in the germline V gene. The CDR3 covers 14 residues. The DNA read from the CDR3 is TGTGCCAGCTCACCAAAGACAGGGAACTATGGC. It specifies CASSPKTGNYG. The full CDR3 sequence reads CASSPKTGNYGYTF. The variable domain in full, with the rest retrieved from reference TRBV18 and TRBJ1-2, is NAGVMQNPRHLVRRRGQEARLRCSPMKGHSHVYWYRQLPEEGLKFMVYLQKENIIDESGMPKERFSAEFPKEGPSILRIQQVVRGDSAAYFCASSPKTGNYGYTFGSGTRLTVV.

In its sample, this clone was seen a few times. The read stops 3 residues short of the end of the CDR3; the missing end is completed from the germline J gene. The chain recombines TRBV7-2 with TRBJ2-1; TRBD2 agrees at 11 bases. CDR3 length equals 14 residues. In germline, CDR1 is SGHTA, CDR2 FQGNSA. V was pared by 6 bases and J by 5 bases, with 3 bases of the junction left unmatched. The sequenced part of the CDR3 DNA is TGTGCCAGCAGGCTAGCGGGGGGAGACAATGAG. This sequence encodes CASRLAGGDNE. The CDR3 reads in full as CASRLAGGDNEQFF.

A note on this clone: The read terminates 3 residues ahead of where the CDR3 ends, so the germline J gene completes it. The chain has TRBV7-9 and TRBJ1-1; tentative D call: TRBD1 (6 bases). The V and J ends lost 3 bases and 5 bases respectively, with 16 bases between them. Germline CDR1 reads SEHNR; CDR2 reads FQNEAQ (reference sequence). This CDR3 is 15 amino acids long. Partial CDR3 DNA: TGTGCCAGCAGCTTCCGACGGGGGGCCGAAACTGAA. Translation gives CASSFRRGAETE. The full CDR3 reads CASSFRRGAETEAFF.

The CDR3 DNA, read in part, is TGTGCCTGGATGAGGGGGCGAGGAAACACTGAA. Translation gives CAWMRGRGNTE. The entire CDR3 reads CAWMRGRGNTEAFF. V gene TRBV30 combines with J gene TRBJ1-1; 7 positions agree with TRBD1. Read coverage stops 3 residues before the CDR3 terminus; the germline J gene supplies the remainder. The trim removed 4 bases at V and 2 bases at J, leaving 7 bases unmatched. The CDR3 is made up of 14 amino acids. The germline CDR1 and CDR2 sequences are GTSNPN and SVGIG (reference sequence). Full variable domain (outside the CDR3, taken from reference TRBV30 and TRBJ1-1): SQTIHQWPATLVQPVGSPLSLECTVEGTSNPNLYWYRQAAGRGLQLLFYSVGIGQISSEVPQNLSASRPQDRQFILSSKKLLLSDSGFYLCAWMRGRGNTEAFFGQGTRLTVV.

This clone was recorded many times. The CDR3 goes on 3 residues after the read ends, and that part is filled in from the germline J gene. The V call is TRBV13, the J call TRBJ1-1, with D unclear. The V gene lost 10 bases and the J gene lost 1 base, with 13 bases spanning the gap. This CDR3 comprises 13 residues. Looked up from germline, CDR1 is PRHDT and CDR2 is FYEKMQ (reference sequence). The sequenced CDR3 bases are TGTGCCACAGCCCGGGTTCGGAACACTGAA. It is translated as CATARVRNTE. The entire CDR3 protein reads CATARVRNTEAFF.

Points on this clone: From the germline J gene comes the end of the CDR3, since the read stops 3 residues before it. J is TRBJ2-7 and V is TRBV7-2; 7 bases are a match to TRBD1. CDR1 is SGHTA and CDR2 is FQGNSA in the germline V gene. This CDR3 is 14 amino acids long. The ends lost 1 base at V and 5 bases at J; junction bases unmatched: 5. The CDR3 protein is CASSLGGTDNEQYF. The sequenced CDR3 bases are TGTGCCAGCAGCTTAGGAGGGACAGACAACGAG.

The table lists this clone with a few counts. The read falls 3 residues short of the CDR3 end, and the missing part is taken from the germline J gene. V gene TRBV2 combines with J gene TRBJ1-1; no clear D. CDR1 and CDR2 from the germline V gene are SNHLY and FYNNEI. Trimming cost V 0 bases and J 5 bases, with 13 bases left between them. CDR3 length equals 15 residues. The DNA read from the CDR3 is TGTGCCAGCAGTGAAGCACCAGGATCGAGTACTGAA. It yields the protein CASSEAPGSSTE. The entire CDR3 protein is CASSEAPGSSTEAFF.

This clone was recorded many times. The CDR3 goes on 3 residues after the read ends, and that part is filled in from the germline J gene. The chain links TRBV5-8 to TRBJ1-1, with 8 nucleotides matching TRBD1. The V gene end was trimmed by 5 bases and the J gene end by 1 base; junction bases not matched to a gene: 4. The CDR3 is 14 residues long. CDR1 and CDR2 from the germline V gene are SGHTS and YDEGEE. CDR3 bases read: TGTGCCAGCAGTCACGACAGGGGGAACACTGAA. Translation: CASSHDRGNTE. In full, the CDR3 reads CASSHDRGNTEAFF.

This clone was seen repeatedly, ten times or more. Read sequence stops 3 residues before the CDR3 end, and the germline J gene provides the missing end. V is TRBV5-1 and J is TRBJ2-7; 9 bases are shared with TRBD1. The CDR3 has 15 amino acids. Germline CDR1 and CDR2: SGHRS and YFSETQ. With 3 bases clipped from V and 6 bases from J, the junction kept 10 bases outside the gene matches. This chain's CDR3 is CASSSYRGQVGEQYF. CDR3 DNA (partial): TGCGCCAGCAGCTCGTACAGGGGGCAGGTAGGCGAG.

There are many counts of this clone. The CDR3 is cut off 3 residues early in the read; its end comes from the germline J gene. V and J are TRBV10-1 and TRBJ2-3; 13 bases fit TRBD2. CDR3 length: 15 residues. The J segment lost 5 bases and the V segment lost 3 bases, leaving 2 bases of the junction unmatched. From germline, CDR1 is WNHNN and CDR2 SYGVQD (reference sequence). CDR3 sequence reads: CASSDGLAGVDTQYF. The sequenced part of the CDR3 DNA is TGCGCCAGCAGTGACGGACTAGCGGGGGTAGATACG.

This clone was detected ten times or more. The read terminates 3 residues ahead of where the CDR3 ends, so the germline J gene completes it. The chain recombines TRBV7-9 with TRBJ1-1, with 10 bases that match TRBD1. CDR1 is SEHNR and CDR2 is FQNEAQ in the germline V gene (reference sequence). J was trimmed by 5 bases and V by 6 bases; bases with no gene match: 9. CDR3 length: 15 residues. CDR3 sequence reads: CASRRDRGWGTEAFF. The covered CDR3 bases are TGTGCCAGCAGACGGGACAGGGGCTGGGGGACTGAA. Using reference TRBV7-9 and TRBJ1-1 for the parts outside the CDR3, the full variable domain is DTGVSQNPRHKITKRGQNVTFRCDPISEHNRLYWYRQTLGQGPEFLTYFQNEAQLEKSRLLSDRFSAERPKGSFSTLEIQRTEQGDSAMYLCASRRDRGWGTEAFFGQGTRLTVV.

This clone was counted many times. The read comes to an end 3 residues before the CDR3 does, leaving the germline J gene to fill in the end. The chain carries TRBV5-1 and TRBJ1-6; TRBD1 agrees at 10 bases. V was pared by 5 bases and J by 10 bases, with 12 bases of the junction left unmatched. The length of the CDR3 is 16 residues. The V gene's germline CDR1 is SGHRS and CDR2 YFSETQ. The CDR3 is CASRLMGQGMNSPLHF. CDR3 DNA, as far as it was read: TGCGCCAGCAGACTAATGGGACAGGGGATGAACTCACCC.

Here the CDR3 reads CASRPNRGRGLGYTF. The covered CDR3 bases are TGTGCCAGCAGACCGAACAGGGGGCGAGGTCTCGGC. This chain uses TRBV7-8 with TRBJ1-2; 9 nucleotides agree with TRBD1. The read ends 3 residues shy of where the CDR3 ends; the end is completed using the germline J gene. CDR3 length equals 15 residues. CDR1 SGHVS and CDR2 FQNEAQ come from the germline V gene.

This clone was detected only a few times. The CDR3 end falls 3 residues outside the read, so it is completed with the germline J gene. The sample contains more than one DNA sequence encoding this CDR3. V and J are TRBV19 and TRBJ1-1; TRBD1 agrees at 9 bases. Germline values: CDR1 LNHDA, CDR2 SQIVND (reference sequence). This CDR3 spans 13 amino acids. This CDR3 reads CASSFTGGTEAFF. The sequenced part of the CDR3 DNA is TGTGCCAGTAGTTTCACAGGGGGCACCGAA.

This clone turned up a few times. The missing CDR3 end, 3 residues past where the read stops, is filled in from the germline J gene. This rearrangement joins TRBV18 to TRBJ2-1; a possible D gene is TRBD1 (5 bases). CDR1 is KGHSH and CDR2 is LQKENI in the germline V gene. CDR3 length: 17 amino acids. The ends were cut back, 0 bases at V and 8 bases at J, with 20 bases in the middle. The CDR3 is CASSPPSSPGRLDEQFF. The sequenced CDR3 bases are TGTGCCAGCTCACCACCGTCCTCGCCAGGGCGGTTGGATGAG.

The CDR3 DNA, read in part, is TGTGCCATCAGCAGGCTTACCTACGAG. Its translation: CAISRLTYE. The whole CDR3 protein is CAISRLTYEQYF. The chain combines TRBV10-3 with TRBJ2-7; unclear D gene. With the read ending 3 residues before the CDR3 end, the germline J gene is used to fill in that end. Trimming cost V 6 bases and J 2 bases, with 8 bases left between them. The CDR3 length is 12 residues. Germline values: CDR1 ENHRY, CDR2 SYGVKD.

This clone was found many times. The CDR3: CASSQANQGKTNEKLFF. The part of the CDR3 DNA that was read is TGTGCCAGCAGCCAAGCAAATCAGGGGAAAACTAATGAAAAA. The chain employs TRBV4-2 and TRBJ1-4; D may be TRBD1 (6 bases). The DNA ends 3 residues before the CDR3 does, and the rest of the CDR3 is filled in from the germline J gene. CDR1 is LGHNA and CDR2 is YNFKEQ in the germline V gene. This CDR3 is 17 amino acids long. V lost 1 base and J lost 1, with 13 bases in between.